This TCR beta chain was identified in a study of OX40 agonist ivuxolimab in advanced cancers. Study at large: Aged roughly 23 to 90 with a mean of 60 years, they were 82.7% male.

Profiling relied on immunoSEQ multiplex PCR, and the TCRdb table lists in-frame clones only, not all of them. The table has 55,000 to 90,000 clones, 88% seen once. Study results and caveats: On average, a greater number of expanded clones characterised CD8+ T cells relative to CD4+.

With regard to this clone: Its antigen is not identified.

The sample consisted of CD4+ or CD8+ T cells sorted from blood, taken in a trial of the OX40 agonist ivuxolimab. This clonotype originated in an adult with an advanced solid tumor such as melanoma, head and neck, liver or kidney cancer.

CDR3 coding DNA: TGTGCCAGCAGCTTAAGGGTTTCTTCCTCTCAGCCCCAGCATTTT. This translates into CASSLRVSSSQPQHF. The chain uses TRBV7-2 and TRBJ1-5; D uncertain. Trimming stripped 2 bases from V and 6 bases from J, with 14 bases between. Per the germline V gene, CDR1 is SGHTA and CDR2 is FQGNSA. There are 15 residues in the CDR3.